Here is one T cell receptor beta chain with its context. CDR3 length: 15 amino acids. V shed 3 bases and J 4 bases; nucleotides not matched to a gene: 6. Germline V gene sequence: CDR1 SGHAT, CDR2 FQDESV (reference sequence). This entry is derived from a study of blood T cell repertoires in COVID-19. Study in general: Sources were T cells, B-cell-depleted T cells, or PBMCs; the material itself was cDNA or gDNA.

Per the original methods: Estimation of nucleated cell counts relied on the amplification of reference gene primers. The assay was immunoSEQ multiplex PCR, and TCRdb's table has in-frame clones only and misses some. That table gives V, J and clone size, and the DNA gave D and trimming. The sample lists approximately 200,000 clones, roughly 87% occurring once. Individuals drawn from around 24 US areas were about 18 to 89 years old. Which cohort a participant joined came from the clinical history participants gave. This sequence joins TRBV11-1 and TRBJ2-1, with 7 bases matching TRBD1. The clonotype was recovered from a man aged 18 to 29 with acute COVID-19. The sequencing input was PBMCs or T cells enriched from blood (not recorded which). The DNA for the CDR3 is TGTGCCAGCAGCTTGGGGGACAGAAATTACAATGAGCAGTTCTTC. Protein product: CASSLGDRNYNEQFF.